Presented here are 10 T cell receptor beta chains from one specimen sequenced in a study of spatial heterogeneity in lung cancer. One entry per CDR3 protein, called by TCRdb with MiXCR from the 5' RACE reads. The repertoire holds approximately 50,000 distinct CDR3 sequences, with less than 9% as singletons. Time point reported: blood at routine non-recurrence follow-up after resection. Sequencing covered unsorted whole RNA taken from tumor, nontumor lung or frozen PBMC. The sequences come from PBMCs, collected at follow-up. These receptors all stem from a female donor with early-stage non-small cell lung cancer.

This chain uses TRBV7-2 with TRBJ1-2; D not certain. The ends were cut back, 4 bases at V and 8 bases at J, with 17 bases in the middle. Germline V gene lookup returns CDR1 SGHTA and CDR2 FQGNSA. The CDR3 runs 14 residues. This CDR3 reads CASSSFSSLAGYTF. For the CDR3, the DNA is TGTGCCAGCAGCTCATTCTCCAGCCTTGCCGGCTACACCTTC.

This clonotype was recorded a few times. The chain joins TRBV5-1 to TRBJ1-1; a weak D match, TRBD1 (5 bases). This CDR3 contains 14 residues. V was cut by 4 bases and J by 6 bases, with 16 bases left in between. Germline loops: CDR1 SGHRS, CDR2 YFSETQ. CDR3 loop: CASSPVTGDPEAFF. In DNA, the CDR3 is TGCGCCAGCAGCCCAGTAACGGGGGACCCTGAAGCTTTCTTT.

This clonotype was recorded at least ten times. The chain uses TRBV7-2 and TRBJ2-3; 7 nucleotides match TRBD1. The junction had 3 bases not matched to a gene; V was cut back by 3 bases and J by 0 bases. Germline lookup yields CDR1 SGHTA and CDR2 FQGNSA. The CDR3 consists of 15 residues. The CDR3 reads CASSLLGGSTDTQYF. The CDR3 DNA is TGTGCCAGCAGCTTGTTAGGGGGCAGCACAGATACGCAGTATTTT.

The V gene is TRBV7-3, the J gene TRBJ1-1; D remains unclear. The length of the CDR3 is 13 residues. V lost 4 bases and J lost 5, with 11 bases in between. The germline CDR1 and CDR2 sequences are SGHTA and FQGTGA. In nucleotides, the CDR3 is TGTGCCAGCAGCTCTGGGCTGGGGACTGAAGCTTTCTTT. It is translated as CASSSGLGTEAFF.

The table lists this clonotype with many counts. The genes are TRBV12-3 or TRBV12-4 and TRBJ1-2, with TRBD1 matching 8 bases. The CDR3 length is 14 residues. Trimming at V came to 5 bases and at J to 7 bases, leaving 9 bases not matched to a gene. CDR3: CASSGQGYLVGYTF. CDR3 coding DNA: TGTGCCAGCAGTGGACAGGGATATTTGGTTGGCTACACCTTC.

This clonotype was seen at least ten times. This sequence joins TRBV6-4 and TRBJ2-2, with D possibly matching TRBD1 (6 bases). The V gene lost 4 bases and the J gene lost 6 bases, with 6 bases spanning the gap. The CDR3 runs to 12 residues. CDR1 and CDR2 (germline): MRHNA, SNTAGT. The CDR3 is CASSAGAGELFF. CDR3 in DNA: TGTGCCAGCAGTGCAGGGGCCGGGGAGCTGTTTTTT.

This clonotype was detected many times. This chain uses TRBV6-5 with TRBJ1-6; D gene ambiguous. The CDR3 consists of 15 residues. Per the germline V gene, CDR1 is MNHEY and CDR2 is SVGAGI. Trimming took off 0 bases at V and 10 bases at J, with 13 bases between the two ends. The CDR3 region is CASSYSGSTGSPLHF. DNA of the CDR3: TGTGCCAGCAGTTACTCTGGCTCCACGGGGTCACCCCTCCACTTT.

This clonotype has ten or more counts. The DNA of the CDR3 is TGTGCCAGCAGCTTAGTTTGGTCAGACTATGGCTACACCTTC. Translating it yields CASSLVWSDYGYTF. The chain uses TRBV7-2 and TRBJ1-2; D call uncertain. This CDR3 region has 14 residues. Germline CDR1 and CDR2: SGHTA and FQGNSA. V was cut by 1 base and J by 3 bases, with 9 bases left in between.

This clonotype was counted between two and nine times. This chain joins TRBV5-1 and TRBJ2-3; the match to TRBD1 covers 8 bases. The trim removed 6 bases at V and 5 bases at J, leaving 5 bases unmatched. CDR3 length: 13 residues. The germline CDR1 and CDR2 sequences are SGHRS and YFSETQ. CDR3 DNA sequence: TGCGCCAGCACCGCAGGGGGCCTAGATACGCAGTATTTT. Encoded protein: CASTAGGLDTQYF.

The chain joins TRBV7-7 to TRBJ2-1; 9 positions agree with TRBD2. The CDR3 consists of 14 residues. Germline assignment: CDR1 SSHAT and CDR2 FNYEAQ (reference sequence). The CDR3 spells CASARGGAYNEQFF. In nucleotides, the CDR3 is TGTGCTAGCGCCCGCGGGGGGGCCTACAATGAGCAGTTCTTC. The full variable domain, in which reference TRBV7-7 and TRBJ2-1 provide the parts outside the CDR3, is GAGVSQSPRYKVTKRGQDVTLRCDPISSHATLYWYQQALGQGPEFLTYFNYEAQPDKSGLPSDRFSAERPEGSISTLTIQRTEQRDSAMYRCASARGGAYNEQFFGPGTRLTVL.